The entry that follows covers one T cell receptor beta chain sequence. Its antigen is as yet unknown. This sample is part of a study of cytomegalovirus exposure and HLA in healthy donors. The CDR3 runs 14 residues. From germline, CDR1 is MNHEY and CDR2 SVGAGI. V lost 10 bases and J 0 bases, leaving 12 bases between the germline ends. General observations from the study: Associated with cytomegalovirus, according to the listing, were 150 to 200 TCR beta chains.

Data came from immunoSEQ multiplex PCR; TCRdb stores just in-frame clones and leaves some out. The sample includes some 86,000 clones, under 95% seen only once; the top ten take less than 4%. The TCR comes from a woman in her twenties or thirties in good health and CMV-seronegative. The chain combines TRBV6-5 with TRBJ1-4; a weak D match, TRBD1 (5 bases). The sequenced sample consisted of PBMCs. The CDR3 DNA follows: TGTGCCACGGCGGGGGGAGCAACTAATGAAAAACTGTTTTTT. It translates to CATAGGATNEKLFF.